This T cell receptor beta chain is from a study of CD8+ T cells in alopecia areata. Study observations and caveats: Normal-skin resident alphabeta T cells also appear among scalp sample sequences. Whereas mice showed it more clearly, TCR sharing across patients was murkier, possibly because of HLA. Lesional scalp exceeded normal scalp in clonality, especially in alopecia totalis/universalis.

Lesional scalp punch biopsies and peripheral blood were collected from alopecia areata patients. To note about this clone: Its antigen remains unknown.

RNA was isolated and reverse transcribed to cDNA, the sequencing template. Assay used: immunoSEQ multiplex PCR; TCRdb lists only in-frame clones, some missing. Here the sample spans about 200,000 clones, about three fifths being singletons. This CDR3 comprises 14 residues. The germline V gene encodes CDR1 SQVTM and CDR2 ANQGSEA. With 2 bases removed from V and 3 bases from J, the gap between germline ends came to 11 bases. The source material was CD4+ T cells sorted from blood, sampled at week 0. The receptor was isolated from a human donor with alopecia areata. The chain carries TRBV29-1 and TRBJ1-3; D is possibly TRBD1 (6 bases). As DNA, the CDR3 is TGCAGCGTTGAACTGGGGGCTGGTGGAAACACCATATATTTT. It codes for CSVELGAGGNTIYF.